This T cell receptor (beta chain) derives from a study of blood T cell repertoires in COVID-19. This CDR3 is 16 amino acids long. Germline V lookup: CDR1 SNHLY, CDR2 FYNNEI. Unmatched junction bases numbered 8, after V lost 7 bases and J lost 7 bases. The assay was immunoSEQ multiplex PCR, and TCRdb's table has in-frame clones only and misses some. The sample holds over 150,000 clones, 70% to 80% seen once. The sequence was collected from a woman between 45 and 60 years old with acute or convalescent COVID-19. The sequenced sample consisted of peripheral blood. This chain links TRBV2 with TRBJ2-2; 14 bases align to TRBD2. The CDR3 nucleotides are TGTGCCAGCAAGATGGGACTAGCGGGAGTGGACGGGGAGCTGTTTTTT. Protein product: CASKMGLAGVDGELFF.